The 28 T cell receptor beta chains below come from one sample, sequenced in a study of blood T cell repertoires in COVID-19. Assay: immunoSEQ multiplex PCR; the TCRdb copy retains only in-frame clones and omits some. The sample has approximately 190,000 clones, under 90% seen once. Specimen: peripheral blood. The origin of the receptors is a man younger than 40 with active or convalescent COVID-19.

The rearrangement links TRBV28 to TRBJ1-2; TRBD1 aligns across 7 bases. V trimming: 6 bases; J trimming: 2 bases; junction bases outside the gene matches: 9. CDR3 length: 15 amino acids. Germline V CDR1 and CDR2: MDHEN, SYDVKM. The CDR3 reads CASRKGGAGNYGYTF. CDR3 in DNA: TGTGCCAGCAGAAAAGGGGGCGCGGGCAACTATGGCTACACCTTC.

This sequence joins TRBV24-1 and TRBJ2-3, with TRBD2 matching 8 bases. The CDR3 runs to 16 residues. The V segment lost 4 bases and the J segment 3 bases; nucleotides outside the gene matches: 8. The germline V gene has CDR1 KGHDR and CDR2 SFDVKD. The DNA of the CDR3 is TGTGCCACCAGTGACCTCTCGGGAGGGGTAACAGATACGCAGTATTTT. Translating gives CATSDLSGGVTDTQYF.

The V and J genes are TRBV11-2 and TRBJ2-1; 7 bases are a match to TRBD2. The CDR3 extends over 17 amino acids. From germline, CDR1 is SGHAT and CDR2 FQNNGV. The junction had 10 bases not matched to a gene; V was cut back by 2 bases and J by 3 bases. In DNA, the CDR3 is TGTGCCAGCAGCTTACCGGGCTGGGGGGAGGGCTACAATGAGCAGTTCTTC. It encodes CASSLPGWGEGYNEQFF.

This clone was recorded a few times. The rearrangement uses TRBV28 and TRBJ1-5; 8 nucleotides agree with TRBD1. Germline lookup yields CDR1 MDHEN and CDR2 SYDVKM. V trimming: 3 bases; J trimming: 6 bases; junction bases outside the gene matches: 7. The CDR3 loop spans 15 amino acids. The CDR3 loop is CASSLGRGPLQPQHF. The DNA of the CDR3 is TGTGCCAGCAGTTTGGGCAGGGGGCCGCTTCAGCCCCAGCATTTT.

The V call is TRBV19, the J call TRBJ2-1; a possible D gene is TRBD2 (6 bases). The CDR3 totals 11 residues. V lost 10 bases and J 12 bases, leaving 16 bases between the germline ends. Germline values: CDR1 LNHDA, CDR2 SQIVND (reference sequence). The CDR3 DNA reads TGTGCCACGACCAGGGACTTCAGGCAGTTCTTC. It encodes CATTRDFRQFF.

The chain links TRBV2 to TRBJ1-2, with no clear D. Germline V CDR1 and CDR2: SNHLY, FYNNEI. The V gene lost 8 bases and the J gene lost 8 bases, with 9 bases spanning the gap. The CDR3 is 10 residues long. The CDR3 sequence: CASPLTGYTF. The CDR3 nucleotides read TGTGCCAGCCCTCTAACGGGCTACACCTTC. Full variable domain (outside the CDR3, taken from reference TRBV2 and TRBJ1-2): EPEVTQTPSHQVTQMGQEVILRCVPISNHLYFYWYRQILGQKVEFLVSFYNNEISEKSEIFDDQFSVERPDGSNFTLKIRSTKLEDSAMYFCASPLTGYTFGSGTRLTVV.

This chain joins TRBV19 and TRBJ2-7; 10 bases line up with TRBD1. The germline V gene encodes CDR1 LNHDA and CDR2 SQIVND (reference sequence). The CDR3 is 13 residues long. Trimming at V came to 6 bases and at J to 2 bases, leaving 1 base not matched to a gene. The CDR3 sequence is CASRTGGPYEQYV. CDR3 coding DNA: TGTGCCAGTAGGACAGGGGGCCCCTACGAGCAGTACGTC.

The J gene is TRBJ1-5, the V gene TRBV30, with D possibly TRBD1 on 5 matching bases. V was clipped by 1 base and J by 4 bases, with 14 bases between them. The CDR3 has 15 amino acids. Germline loops: CDR1 GTSNPN, CDR2 SVGIG (reference sequence). CDR3 DNA: TGTGCCTGGAGTGCCGCCCGGGGGAGAAATCAGCCCCAGCATTTT. This sequence encodes CAWSAARGRNQPQHF.

The chain carries TRBV18 and TRBJ1-1; D is uncertain. CDR3 length: 14 amino acids. Trimming cost V 3 bases and J 0 bases, with 8 bases left between them. In germline, CDR1 is KGHSH, CDR2 LQKENI. As DNA, the CDR3 is TGTGCCAGCTCACCGGAGGCACTGAACACTGAAGCTTTCTTT. It is translated as CASSPEALNTEAFF.

This chain uses TRBV4-1 with TRBJ2-7; tentatively, D is TRBD1 (6 bases). The CDR3 spans 16 residues. V was shortened by 0 bases and J by 0 bases, with 12 bases between the two germline ends. Germline loops: CDR1 MGHRA, CDR2 YSYEKL. The CDR3 region has the DNA TGCGCCAGCAGCCAAGAGTGGGGGCCTCCCTCCTACGAGCAGTACTTC. As protein: CASSQEWGPPSYEQYF.

The chain carries TRBV2 and TRBJ1-1; 10 bases line up with TRBD1. Germline V gene sequence: CDR1 SNHLY, CDR2 FYNNEI. V lost 6 bases to trimming and J lost 1 base; unmatched junction nucleotides: 8. The length of the CDR3 is 16 residues. The CDR3 nucleotides read TGTGCCAGCAGCCCGGGACAGGGGAGGGGGAACACTGAAGCTTTCTTT. This gives the protein CASSPGQGRGNTEAFF. The complete variable domain, with remaining parts taken from reference TRBV2 and TRBJ1-1, reads EPEVTQTPSHQVTQMGQEVILRCVPISNHLYFYWYRQILGQKVEFLVSFYNNEISEKSEIFDDQFSVERPDGSNFTLKIRSTKLEDSAMYFCASSPGQGRGNTEAFFGQGTRLTVV.

The chain has TRBV3-1 (or the pseudogene TRBV3-2) and TRBJ2-5; 10 positions agree with TRBD2. CDR3 length: 14 amino acids. Per germline, CDR1 LGHDT and CDR2 YNNKEL (reference sequence). Trimming cost V 4 bases and J 5 bases; bases outside gene matches: 4. CDR3 sequence reads: CASSLSGGGETQYF. The CDR3 nucleotides are TGTGCCAGCAGCCTAAGCGGGGGGGGCGAGACCCAGTACTTC.

This chain joins TRBV5-1 and TRBJ2-3; D might be TRBD2 (6 bases). The ends were cut back, 5 bases at V and 1 base at J, with 14 bases in the middle. The CDR3 consists of 15 residues. The germline gives CDR1 SGHRS, CDR2 YFSETQ. The CDR3 spells CASRLVGGGTDTQYF. CDR3 in DNA: TGCGCCAGCAGACTAGTCGGAGGGGGCACAGATACGCAGTATTTT.

The V call is TRBV7-9, the J call TRBJ1-2; D ambiguous. The CDR3 is 12 amino acids. The V end was cut by 4 bases, the J end by 4 bases, with 7 bases between. The germline CDR1 and CDR2 sequences are SEHNR and FQNEAQ (reference sequence). In DNA form, the CDR3 reads TGTGCCAGCAGCTCAGCCCTCTATGGCTACACCTTC. This sequence encodes CASSSALYGYTF.

The chain links TRBV7-8 to TRBJ2-1; TRBD2 matches at 8 bases. Trimming removed 1 base from V and 0 bases from J; junction bases left unmatched: 8. The CDR3 length is 18 residues. Germline CDR1 SGHVS, CDR2 FQNEAQ. CDR3 DNA sequence: TGTGCCAGCAGCTTAGGTGCGGGAGGCTTCAGCTCCTACAATGAGCAGTTCTTC. The encoded protein is CASSLGAGGFSSYNEQFF.

This clone came up a few times. This chain connects TRBV7-2 to TRBJ2-1, with 8 bases matching TRBD2. This CDR3 has 16 amino acids. Per the germline V gene, CDR1 is SGHTA and CDR2 is FQGNSA. The V segment lost 0 bases and the J segment 4 bases; nucleotides outside the gene matches: 5. CDR3 sequence: CASSLAGASGYNEQFF. The CDR3 nucleotides read TGTGCCAGCAGCTTAGCGGGTGCTAGCGGGTACAATGAGCAGTTCTTC. The full variable domain, with the rest looked up from reference TRBV7-2 and TRBJ2-1, is GAGVSQSPSNKVTEKGKDVELRCDPISGHTALYWYRQSLGQGLEFLIYFQGNSAPDKSGLPSDRFSAERTGGSVSTLTIQRTQQEDSAVYLCASSLAGASGYNEQFFGPGTRLTVL.

The chain joins TRBV6-1 to TRBJ1-5, with 7 bases matching TRBD1. CDR1 is MNHNS and CDR2 is SASEGT in the germline V gene. The length of the CDR3 is 16 residues. With 4 bases clipped from V and 0 bases from J, the junction kept 6 bases outside the gene matches. The CDR3 coding sequence is TGTGCCAGCAGTGCCGCCCAGGGGGGTAGCAATCAGCCCCAGCATTTT. Its translation: CASSAAQGGSNQPQHF.

The sample holds one count of this clone. This chain links TRBV4-1 with TRBJ1-1; D is perhaps TRBD1 (6 bases). Trimming left V 4 bases short and J 5 bases short, with 17 bases between. The CDR3 covers 15 residues. In germline, CDR1 is MGHRA, CDR2 YSYEKL. DNA for the CDR3: TGCGCCAGCAGCCCAGGGGTTGGGGCAGCTACTGAAGCTTTCTTT. It codes for CASSPGVGAATEAFF.

The chain uses TRBV19 and TRBJ2-2; D unresolved. The V gene lost 3 bases and the J gene lost 7 bases, with 9 bases spanning the gap. The CDR3 has 13 residues. Germline CDR1 reads LNHDA; CDR2 reads SQIVND (reference sequence). This CDR3 is CASSIRGGGELFF. The CDR3 nucleotides read TGTGCCAGTAGTATTAGAGGTGGCGGGGAGCTGTTTTTT.

The chain uses TRBV4-1 and TRBJ1-2; a possible D gene is TRBD1 (5 bases). The CDR3 contains 13 residues. V was clipped by 3 bases and J by 8 bases, with 13 bases between them. Germline CDR1 MGHRA, CDR2 YSYEKL. CDR3 bases: TGCGCCAGCAGCCAGACAGTTACCAAAGGCTACACCTTC. Encoded protein: CASSQTVTKGYTF.

V gene TRBV6-6 combines with J gene TRBJ1-2; 7 nucleotides agree with TRBD1. This CDR3 has 12 residues. Per the germline V gene, CDR1 is MNHNY and CDR2 is SVGAGI (reference sequence). CDR3 nucleotides: TGTACTTCTAGGGGGCAGGGGTATGGCTACACCTTC. Its protein is CTSRGQGYGYTF.

The chain couples TRBV24-1 to TRBJ1-2; D not resolved. Trimming removed 0 bases at V and 8 bases at J, with 12 bases between. This CDR3 has 14 residues. CDR1 KGHDR and CDR2 SFDVKD come from the germline V gene. CDR3 sequence: CATSDLPLGGGYTF. The CDR3 DNA follows: TGTGCCACCAGTGATTTGCCCCTGGGCGGGGGCTACACCTTC.

The chain employs TRBV7-9 and TRBJ2-3; possibly TRBD2 for D (6 bases). Germline assignment: CDR1 SEHNR and CDR2 FQNEAQ (reference sequence). The V gene lost 5 bases and the J gene lost 4 bases, with 16 bases spanning the gap. The CDR3 runs to 15 residues. CDR3 sequence reads: CASSRDLKIADTQYF. The CDR3 nucleotides are TGTGCCAGCAGCCGGGACTTAAAGATAGCAGATACGCAGTATTTT.

V usage is TRBV11-3 and J usage is TRBJ2-6, with D possibly matching TRBD1 (6 bases). Trimming pared 5 bases from V and 0 bases from J, leaving 14 bases between. CDR3 length equals 17 residues. CDR1 is SGHNT, CDR2 YENEEA, per germline. The CDR3 reads CASSAGTPVSGANVLTF. In DNA form, the CDR3 reads TGTGCCAGCAGCGCCGGGACACCAGTCTCTGGGGCCAACGTCCTGACTTTC.

This chain connects TRBV19 to TRBJ1-5, with TRBD1 matching 7 bases. CDR1 is LNHDA, CDR2 SQIVND, per germline (reference sequence). J lost 0 bases, V lost 7 bases, and 12 bases had no gene match. CDR3 length: 17 residues. CDR3 coding DNA: TGTGCCAGTACCCCCGGATGGGACAGCTATAGCAATCAGCCCCAGCATTTT. Protein sequence: CASTPGWDSYSNQPQHF.

This clone has a single count. This chain links TRBV18 with TRBJ2-1; TRBD1 agrees at 10 bases. The junction had 1 base not matched to a gene; V was cut back by 0 bases and J by 2 bases. CDR3 length: 16 amino acids. The germline V gene has CDR1 KGHSH and CDR2 LQKENI. CDR3 loop: CASSPPTGGAYNEQFF. CDR3 sequence (DNA): TGTGCCAGCTCACCACCGACAGGGGGCGCCTACAATGAGCAGTTCTTC.

This chain connects TRBV6-5 to TRBJ1-3; TRBD1 matches 8 bases. CDR1 MNHEY and CDR2 SVGAGI come from the germline V gene. The junction had 5 bases not matched to a gene; V was cut back by 8 bases and J by 2 bases. This CDR3 is 14 amino acids long. The CDR3, as DNA: TGTGCCAGCGCCGCGACAGGGGCTGGAAACACCATATATTTT. It encodes CASAATGAGNTIYF.

This chain links TRBV2 with TRBJ1-5; the D is unclear. V was shortened by 1 base and J by 8 bases, with 12 bases between the two germline ends. The V gene's germline CDR1 is SNHLY and CDR2 FYNNEI. This CDR3 has 14 residues. As DNA, the CDR3 is TGTGCCAGCAGTGAAGGGGGAGGGATCAAGCCCCAGCATTTT. Its protein is CASSEGGGIKPQHF.